The 9 T cell receptor beta chains listed next were all sequenced from one sample in a study of early T cells in non-severe SARS-CoV-2 infection. TCRdb re-called the 5' RACE reads through MiXCR, storing one row per CDR3 protein. The table records more than 85,000 distinct CDR3 sequences, about an eighth of them present only once. The source material was whole blood. The receptors shown here come from an adult who was a healthcare worker with PCR-confirmed SARS-CoV-2 infection or an uninfected control (not recorded which).

This chain uses TRBV5-5 with TRBJ2-7; 8 bases align to TRBD1. After removal of 4 bases from V and 3 bases from J, the junction contained 9 bases not matched to a gene. The CDR3 length is 15 residues. Per the germline V gene, CDR1 is SGHKS and CDR2 is YYEKEE (reference sequence). The CDR3 DNA sequence: TGTGCCAGCAGCCATAGAATGACAGGGGTCTACGAGCAGTACTTC. Amino acid sequence: CASSHRMTGVYEQYF.

This clonotype was counted many times. The chain is built from TRBV7-9 and TRBJ2-7; D is unresolved. CDR3 size: 16 residues. Germline values: CDR1 SEHNR, CDR2 FQNEAQ (reference sequence). Between the trimmed V and J ends, which lost 1 base and 2 bases, there was a span of 15 bases. CDR3 region: CASSLGGQEKTYEQYF. CDR3 DNA sequence: TGTGCCAGCAGCTTAGGAGGTCAGGAAAAAACCTACGAGCAGTACTTC. The full variable domain, with the rest looked up from reference TRBV7-9 and TRBJ2-7, is DTGVSQNPRHKITKRGQNVTFRCDPISEHNRLYWYRQTLGQGPEFLTYFQNEAQLEKSRLLSDRFSAERPKGSFSTLEIQRTEQGDSAMYLCASSLGGQEKTYEQYFGPGTRLTVT.

The gene calls are TRBV5-4 and TRBJ1-1, with D unclear. Germline loops: CDR1 SGHNT, CDR2 YYREEE (reference sequence). V was trimmed by 0 bases and J by 0 bases, leaving 6 bases between them. The CDR3 is made up of 14 amino acids. The DNA of the CDR3 is TGTGCCAGCAGCTTGGAGGGAATGAACACTGAAGCTTTCTTT. This gives the protein CASSLEGMNTEAFF.

This clonotype came up a few times. The chain employs TRBV7-9 and TRBJ2-1; 7 nucleotides agree with TRBD2. CDR3 length: 16 amino acids. CDR1 is SEHNR, CDR2 FQNEAQ, per germline (reference sequence). The ends lost 3 bases at V and 5 bases at J; junction bases unmatched: 10. The CDR3 DNA reads as TGTGCCAGCAGCTTGCATAGACTAGCACCTGACAATGAGCAGTTCTTC. Its translation is CASSLHRLAPDNEQFF.

The genes are TRBV3-1 and TRBJ1-1; TRBD1 matches 7 bases. There are 13 residues in the CDR3. V shed 4 bases, J shed 4 bases, and the junction held 3 bases outside the gene matches. Germline V gene lookup returns CDR1 LGHDT and CDR2 YNNKEL (reference sequence). DNA of the CDR3: TGTGCCAGCAGCCGACAGGGTAGCACTGAAGCTTTCTTT. It encodes CASSRQGSTEAFF.

This clonotype has only a few counts. This sequence joins TRBV11-1 and TRBJ1-1, with no clear D. Germline CDR1 SGHAT, CDR2 FQDESV (reference sequence). V was pared by 2 bases and J by 1 base, with 11 bases between. The CDR3 contains 15 residues. CDR3 sequence reads: CASSLITNPNTEAFF. For the CDR3, the DNA is TGTGCCAGCAGCTTAATCACAAACCCGAACACTGAAGCTTTCTTT.

The chain employs TRBV6-1 and TRBJ2-1; 8 positions match TRBD2. V was clipped by 8 bases and J by 3 bases; unmatched bases: 6. The CDR3 is 14 residues long. Germline CDR1 and CDR2: MNHNS and SASEGT. The CDR3 coding sequence is TGTGCCAGCGTGAGAGCGGGAGACTACAATGAGCAGTTCTTC. Encoded protein: CASVRAGDYNEQFF.

The genes are TRBV4-3 and TRBJ2-7, with 8 bases matching TRBD2. Germline V gene data show CDR1 as LGHNA and CDR2 as YSLEER. The CDR3 spans 14 residues. Unmatched junction bases numbered 5, after V lost 4 bases and J lost 3 bases. The CDR3 sequence is CASSPSSGDYEQYF. CDR3 bases: TGCGCCAGCAGCCCGAGTAGCGGGGACTACGAGCAGTACTTC.

This clonotype has a count of ten or more. The V gene is TRBV7-9, the J gene TRBJ2-3; D unresolved. CDR3 length: 12 amino acids. Deletions cut 1 base from V and 6 bases from J, with 5 bases between. Per germline, CDR1 SEHNR and CDR2 FQNEAQ (reference sequence). The CDR3 region is CASSLEADTQYF. The CDR3 DNA reads as TGTGCCAGCAGCTTAGAGGCGGATACGCAGTATTTT.